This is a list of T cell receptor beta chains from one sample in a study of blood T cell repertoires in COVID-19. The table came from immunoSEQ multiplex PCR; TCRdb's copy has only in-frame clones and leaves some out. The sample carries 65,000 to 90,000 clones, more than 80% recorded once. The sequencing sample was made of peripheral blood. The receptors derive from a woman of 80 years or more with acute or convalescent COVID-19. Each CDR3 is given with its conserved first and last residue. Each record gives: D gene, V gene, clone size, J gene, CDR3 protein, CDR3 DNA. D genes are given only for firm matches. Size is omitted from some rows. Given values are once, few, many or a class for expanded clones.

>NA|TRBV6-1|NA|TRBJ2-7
CASSEGSSFLYEQYF
TGTGCCAGCAGTGAAGGATCGAGTTTTTTATACGAGCAGTACTTC
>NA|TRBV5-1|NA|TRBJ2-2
CASSLGANTGELFF
TGCGCCAGCAGCTTAGGGGCGAACACCGGGGAGCTGTTTTTT
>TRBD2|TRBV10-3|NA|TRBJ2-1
CATAGTSGGEQFF
TGTGCCACCGCAGGGACTAGCGGGGGAGAGCAGTTCTTC
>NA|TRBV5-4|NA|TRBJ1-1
CASSLERDTEAFF
TGTGCCAGCAGCTTGGAACGGGACACTGAAGCTTTCTTT
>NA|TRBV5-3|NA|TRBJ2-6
CARKEEFSGANVLTF
TGTGCCAGAAAGGAGGAGTTCTCTGGGGCCAACGTCCTGACTTTC
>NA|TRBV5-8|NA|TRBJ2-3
CASVGPAVDTQYF
TGTGCCAGCGTTGGGCCCGCCGTGGATACGCAGTATTTT
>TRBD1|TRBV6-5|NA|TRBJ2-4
CASSPGTGGKNIQYF
TGTGCCAGCAGCCCGGGGACAGGGGGCAAAAACATTCAGTACTTC
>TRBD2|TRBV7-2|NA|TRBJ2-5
CASSFLGGSGEETQYF
TGTGCCAGCAGCTTCCTTGGGGGTAGCGGGGAAGAGACCCAGTACTTC
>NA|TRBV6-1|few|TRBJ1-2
CASSETQFYGYTF
TGTGCCAGCAGTGAAACACAGTTTTATGGCTACACCTTC
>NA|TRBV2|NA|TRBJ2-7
CASRRGGATGVNEQYF
TGTGCCAGCAGGAGGGGCGGGGCCACAGGGGTTAACGAGCAGTACTTC
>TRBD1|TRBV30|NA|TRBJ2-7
CAWWDRVNEQYF
TGTGCCTGGTGGGACAGGGTCAACGAGCAGTACTTC
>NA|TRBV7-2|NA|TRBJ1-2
CASSPTGTTNYGYTF
TGTGCCAGCAGCCCGACGGGTACTACTAACTATGGCTACACCTTC
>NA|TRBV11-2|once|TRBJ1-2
CASSLSGPNGYTF
TGTGCCAGCAGCCTCTCGGGTCCCAATGGCTACACCTTC
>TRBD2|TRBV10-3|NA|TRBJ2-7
CAISKTSGDTTYEQYF
TGTGCCATCAGTAAGACTAGCGGGGATACTACCTACGAGCAGTACTTC
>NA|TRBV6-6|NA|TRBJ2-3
CASRQEGDTQYF
TGTGCCAGCAGACAGGAGGGGGATACGCAGTATTTT
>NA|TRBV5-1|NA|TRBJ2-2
CASSLDRVGELFF
TGCGCCAGCAGCTTGGACAGGGTCGGGGAGCTGTTTTTT
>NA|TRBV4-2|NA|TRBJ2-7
CASSQGETGPYEQYF
TGTGCCAGCAGCCAAGGGGAGACAGGTCCCTACGAGCAGTACTTC
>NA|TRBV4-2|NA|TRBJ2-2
CASSREATGELFF
TGTGCCAGCAGCCGCGAGGCCACCGGGGAGCTGTTTTTT
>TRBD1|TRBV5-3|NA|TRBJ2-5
CARSPEDRGNETQYF
TGTGCCAGAAGCCCGGAGGACAGGGGGAACGAGACCCAGTACTTC
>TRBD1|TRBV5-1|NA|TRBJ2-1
CASKSGQGLSYNEQFF
TGCGCCAGCAAATCGGGACAGGGGTTATCCTACAATGAGCAGTTCTTC
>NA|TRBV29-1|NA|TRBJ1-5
CSVPQKTAYSNQPQHF
TGCAGCGTACCACAGAAGACAGCCTATAGCAATCAGCCCCAGCATTTT
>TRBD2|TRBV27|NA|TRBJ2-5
CASSSRLAGAQETQYF
TGTGCCAGCAGTTCCAGACTAGCGGGAGCCCAAGAGACCCAGTACTTC
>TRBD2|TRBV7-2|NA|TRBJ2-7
CASSRTSGRKDPSNEQYF
TGTGCCAGCAGCCGTACTAGCGGGAGGAAGGACCCCTCCAACGAGCAGTACTTC
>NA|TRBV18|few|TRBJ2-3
CASSHAVGGTDTQYF
TGTGCCAGCTCACACGCGGTAGGGGGCACAGATACGCAGTATTTT
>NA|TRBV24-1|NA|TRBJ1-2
CATSPGGVDRYTF
TGTGCCACCAGTCCCGGGGGAGTCGATCGCTACACCTTC
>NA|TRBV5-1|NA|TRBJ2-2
CASSLQGFGGELFF
TGCGCCAGCAGCTTACAGGGTTTCGGCGGGGAGCTGTTTTTT
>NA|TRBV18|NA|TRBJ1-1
CASSPGHPKDTEAFF
TGTGCCAGCTCACCGGGACATCCTAAGGACACTGAAGCTTTCTTT
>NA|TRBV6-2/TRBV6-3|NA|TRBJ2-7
CASSSRAEEQYF
TGTGCCAGCAGTTCCCGAGCGGAAGAGCAGTACTTC
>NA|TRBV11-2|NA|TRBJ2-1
CASSSRDSYNEQFF
TGTGCCAGCAGCTCACGGGATTCCTACAATGAGCAGTTCTTC
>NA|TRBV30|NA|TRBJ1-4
CAWSRGTNEKLFF
TGTGCCTGGAGTCGGGGAACTAATGAAAAACTGTTTTTT
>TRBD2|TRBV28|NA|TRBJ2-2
CASSRLAGGFGGELFF
TGTGCCAGCAGCCGACTAGCGGGAGGATTTGGCGGGGAGCTGTTTTTT
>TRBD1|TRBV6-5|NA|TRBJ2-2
CASSLDRGVTGELFF
TGTGCCAGCAGCCTGGACAGGGGGGTCACCGGGGAGCTGTTTTTT
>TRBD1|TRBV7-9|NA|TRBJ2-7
CASSPRRTGEYEQYF
TGTGCCAGCAGCCCTAGGAGGACAGGCGAGTACGAGCAGTACTTC
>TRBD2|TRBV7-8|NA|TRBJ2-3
CASSQRAGGFTSTDTQYF
TGTGCCAGCAGCCAAAGAGCGGGAGGATTTACTAGCACAGATACGCAGTATTTT
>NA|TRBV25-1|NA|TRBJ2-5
CASSTGTWIETQYF
TGTGCCAGCAGTACCGGGACATGGATAGAGACCCAGTACTTC
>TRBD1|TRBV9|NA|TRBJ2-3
CASRGTGYDTQYF
TGTGCCAGCAGGGGGACAGGGTACGATACGCAGTATTTT
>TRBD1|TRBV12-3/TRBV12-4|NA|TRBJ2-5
CASRPQGPETQYF
TGTGCCAGCAGACCACAGGGGCCGGAGACCCAGTACTTC
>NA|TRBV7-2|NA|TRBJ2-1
CASSLAGASYNEQFF
TGTGCCAGCAGCTTAGCGGGAGCGTCCTACAATGAGCAGTTCTTC
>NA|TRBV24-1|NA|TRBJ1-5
CATSDLGQPQHF
TGTGCCACCAGTGATTTGGGCCAGCCCCAGCATTTT
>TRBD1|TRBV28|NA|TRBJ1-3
CASTGQGYLSGNTIYF
TGTGCCAGCACCGGACAGGGATACCTCTCTGGAAACACCATATATTTT
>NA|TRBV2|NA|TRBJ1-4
CASSDQGPEKLFF
TGTGCCAGCAGTGATCAGGGTCCTGAAAAACTGTTTTTT
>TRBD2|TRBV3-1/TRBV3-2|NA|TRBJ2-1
CASRQGGTSDYNEQFF
TGTGCCAGCAGACAGGGGGGGACTAGCGATTACAATGAGCAGTTCTTC
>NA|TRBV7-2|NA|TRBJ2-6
CASSLDSSGANVLTF
TGTGCCAGCAGCTTAGACAGCTCTGGGGCCAACGTCCTGACTTTC
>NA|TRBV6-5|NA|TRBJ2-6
CASSGVSGANVLTF
TGTGCCAGCAGCGGGGTCTCTGGGGCCAACGTCCTGACTTTC
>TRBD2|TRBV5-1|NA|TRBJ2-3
CASSSGTSGLDADTQYF
TGCGCCAGCAGCTCCGGGACTAGCGGTCTCGACGCAGATACGCAGTATTTT
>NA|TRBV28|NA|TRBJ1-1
CASSIYARSEAFF
TGTGCCAGCAGTATCTATGCGCGAAGTGAAGCTTTCTTT
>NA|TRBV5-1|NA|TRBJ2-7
CASSSEPGVYYEQYF
TGCGCCAGCAGCTCGGAACCCGGGGTGTACTACGAGCAGTACTTC
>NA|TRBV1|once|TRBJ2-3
CTSSQDRHRSRYRLRGTDTQYF
TGCACCAGCAGCCAAGATAGGCATCGTTCGCGATATCGACTAAGGGGCACAGATACGCAGTATTTT
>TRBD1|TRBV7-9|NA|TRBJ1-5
CASSLETGGGNQPQHF
TGTGCCAGCAGCTTAGAGACAGGGGGAGGCAATCAGCCCCAGCATTTT
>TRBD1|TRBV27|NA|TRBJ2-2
CASRRKPGQGSTGELFF
TGTGCCAGCAGACGAAAGCCGGGACAGGGTTCCACCGGGGAGCTGTTTTTT